The T cell receptor (beta chain) described here comes from a study of blood T cell repertoires in COVID-19. For the study at large: Sources were T cells, B-cell-depleted T cells, or PBMCs; the material itself was cDNA or gDNA.

Method: immunoSEQ multiplex PCR; TCRdb's copy keeps in-frame clones and lacks some. The sample consists of 350,000 to 400,000 clones, about 89% of them appearing once. The CDR3 is made up of 14 amino acids. The V end was cut by 5 bases, the J end by 6 bases, with 16 bases between. In germline, CDR1 is SGHTA, CDR2 FQGNSA. Participant age was roughly 18 to 95 years, and participants resided in fewer than 30 US areas. Participants' reported clinical history set cohort assignment. Participants in the exposed group had met a COVID-19 case in the 2 weeks before joining the study. This sequence originates from a woman in her 40s who had been exposed to COVID-19. Sequenced input: PBMCs or T cells enriched from blood (not recorded which). The rearrangement joins TRBV7-2 to TRBJ2-5, with a weak D call TRBD1 (6 bases). The CDR3 reads CASSLPDSKKTQYF. CDR3 coding DNA: TGTGCCAGCAGCCTCCCGGACAGCAAAAAGACCCAGTACTTC.